The 9 T cell receptor beta chains reported below all come from one sample, sequenced in a study of control samples from healthy donors and cancer patients. Assay: immunoSEQ multiplex PCR; the TCRdb copy retains only in-frame clones and omits some. The data hold under 450,000 clones, with 80% to 95% observed a single time. Sequenced sample: PBMCs. These receptors came from a middle-aged man with head and neck cancer.

The V and J genes are TRBV6-4 and TRBJ2-3; TRBD2 agrees at 8 bases. The CDR3 is made up of 15 amino acids. From germline, CDR1 is MRHNA and CDR2 SNTAGT. The V segment lost 7 bases and the J segment 1 base; nucleotides outside the gene matches: 7. The CDR3 region has the DNA TGTGCCAGCACCCCCTCAGCGGGGGGCACAGATACGCAGTATTTT. It codes for CASTPSAGGTDTQYF.

This sequence joins TRBV9 and TRBJ1-4, with D tentatively TRBD1 (6 bases). V dropped 3 bases and J dropped 5 bases, with 11 bases sitting between them. CDR3 length: 14 amino acids. CDR1 and CDR2 (germline): SGDLS, YYNGEE. The CDR3 DNA sequence: TGTGCCAGCAGCGAACAGGGAAACAATGAAAAACTGTTTTTT. Translating gives CASSEQGNNEKLFF.

J is TRBJ2-1 and V is TRBV5-1; D is undetermined. Germline V lookup: CDR1 SGHRS, CDR2 YFSETQ. The CDR3 runs 15 residues. V lost 4 bases and J 0 bases, leaving 11 bases between the germline ends. The CDR3 spells CASSTSSSSYNEQFF. In nucleotides, the CDR3 is TGCGCCAGCAGCACCTCTAGTAGCTCCTACAATGAGCAGTTCTTC.

The rearrangement uses TRBV19 and TRBJ1-6, with TRBD1 matching over 8 bases. V was clipped by 0 bases and J by 9 bases; unmatched bases: 4. In germline, CDR1 is LNHDA, CDR2 SQIVND (reference sequence). The CDR3 has 15 amino acids. This CDR3 reads CASSIDQGASSPLHF. The CDR3 region has the DNA TGTGCCAGTAGTATAGATCAGGGGGCGAGTTCACCCCTCCACTTT.

This chain uses TRBV7-2 with TRBJ1-1, with 8 bases lining up with TRBD1. Trimming at V came to 6 bases and at J to 4 bases, leaving 7 bases not matched to a gene. The CDR3 consists of 14 residues. Germline CDR1 SGHTA, CDR2 FQGNSA. CDR3 bases: TGTGCCAGCAGTCTACGGACAGGGCTCACTGAAGCTTTCTTT. It codes for CASSLRTGLTEAFF.

The V and J genes are TRBV5-5 and TRBJ2-7; 8 bases are a match to TRBD2. The V segment lost 3 bases and the J segment 4 bases; nucleotides outside the gene matches: 9. Germline loops: CDR1 SGHKS, CDR2 YYEKEE (reference sequence). The CDR3 sequence is 15 residues long. CDR3 protein: CASSWRAGGGYEQYF. DNA for the CDR3: TGTGCCAGCAGCTGGCGGGCCGGCGGGGGGTACGAGCAGTACTTC.

The chain recombines TRBV6-2 or TRBV6-3 with TRBJ2-1; 11 bases fit TRBD2. CDR3 length: 15 residues. V shed 4 bases, J shed 5 bases, and the junction held 4 bases outside the gene matches. Looked up from germline, CDR1 is MNHEY and CDR2 is SVGEGT. In DNA, the CDR3 is TGTGCCAGCAGTTGGGGACTAGCGGAAAACAATGAGCAGTTCTTC. Its protein product is CASSWGLAENNEQFF.

CDR3 nucleotides: TGTGCCAGCAGCCCAAACCATGGGGTCGGTACGCACACTGAAGCTTTCTTT. Translated, it gives CASSPNHGVGTHTEAFF. The chain joins TRBV5-8 to TRBJ1-1; D gene uncertain. Germline CDR1 is SGHTS and CDR2 is YDEGEE. Trimming took off 4 bases at V and 3 bases at J, with 22 bases between the two ends. The CDR3 spans 17 residues.

V is TRBV6-2 or TRBV6-3 and J is TRBJ2-5, with 15 positions matching TRBD2. The V gene's germline CDR1 is MNHEY and CDR2 SVGEGT. The CDR3 loop spans 16 amino acids. The V segment lost 5 bases and the J segment 2 bases; nucleotides outside the gene matches: 3. CDR3 region: CASSLGLAGGQETQYF. The CDR3 region has the DNA TGTGCCAGCAGTCTGGGACTAGCGGGGGGTCAAGAGACCCAGTACTTC.